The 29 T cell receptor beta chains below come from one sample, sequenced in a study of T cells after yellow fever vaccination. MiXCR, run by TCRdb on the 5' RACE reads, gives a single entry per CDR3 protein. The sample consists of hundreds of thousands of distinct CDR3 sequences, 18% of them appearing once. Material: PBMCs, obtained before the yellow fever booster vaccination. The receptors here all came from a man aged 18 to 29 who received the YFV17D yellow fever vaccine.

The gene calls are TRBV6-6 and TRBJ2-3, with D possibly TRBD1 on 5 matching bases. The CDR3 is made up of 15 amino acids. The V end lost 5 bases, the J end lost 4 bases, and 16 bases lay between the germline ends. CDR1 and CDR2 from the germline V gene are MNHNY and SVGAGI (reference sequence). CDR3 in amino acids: CASSSRHGQADTQYF. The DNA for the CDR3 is TGTGCCAGCAGTAGCCGACACGGACAAGCAGATACGCAGTATTTT.

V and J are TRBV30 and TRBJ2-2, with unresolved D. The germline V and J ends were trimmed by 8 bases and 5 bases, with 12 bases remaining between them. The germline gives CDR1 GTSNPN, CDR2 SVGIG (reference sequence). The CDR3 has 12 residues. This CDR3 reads CAHRRRTGELFF. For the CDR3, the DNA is TGTGCCCACCGGCGAAGGACCGGGGAGCTGTTTTTT. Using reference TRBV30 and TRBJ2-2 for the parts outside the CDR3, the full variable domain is SQTIHQWPATLVQPVGSPLSLECTVEGTSNPNLYWYRQAAGRGLQLLFYSVGIGQISSEVPQNLSASRPQDRQFILSSKKLLLSDSGFYLCAHRRRTGELFFGEGSRLTVL.

CDR3 sequence: CASSARPGNTEAFF. In DNA form, the CDR3 reads TGTGCCAGCAGCGCGAGGCCAGGGAACACTGAAGCTTTCTTT. The chain joins TRBV9 to TRBJ1-1; no definite D call. The germline V and J ends were trimmed by 3 bases and 1 base, with 10 bases remaining between them. From germline, CDR1 is SGDLS and CDR2 YYNGEE. The CDR3 length is 14 residues. Using reference TRBV9 and TRBJ1-1 for the parts outside the CDR3, the full variable domain is DSGVTQTPKHLITATGQRVTLRCSPRSGDLSVYWYQQSLDQGLQFLIQYYNGEERAKGNILERFSAQQFPDLHSELNLSSLELGDSALYFCASSARPGNTEAFFGQGTRLTVV.

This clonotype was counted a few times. The CDR3 DNA follows: TGCGCCAGCAGCTTGGTTTCAGGGCAGGGAAACACCATATATTTT. Amino acids: CASSLVSGQGNTIYF. The chain is built from TRBV5-1 and TRBJ1-3; D perhaps matches TRBD1 (5 bases). CDR3 length: 15 amino acids. Germline V lookup: CDR1 SGHRS, CDR2 YFSETQ. V was clipped by 0 bases and J by 4 bases, with 11 bases between them.

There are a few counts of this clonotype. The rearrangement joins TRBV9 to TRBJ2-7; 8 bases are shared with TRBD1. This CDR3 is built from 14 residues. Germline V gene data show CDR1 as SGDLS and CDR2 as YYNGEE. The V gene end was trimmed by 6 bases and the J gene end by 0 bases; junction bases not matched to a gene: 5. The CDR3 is CASTPGTGSYEQYF. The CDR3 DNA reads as TGTGCCAGCACACCCGGGACAGGCTCCTACGAGCAGTACTTC.

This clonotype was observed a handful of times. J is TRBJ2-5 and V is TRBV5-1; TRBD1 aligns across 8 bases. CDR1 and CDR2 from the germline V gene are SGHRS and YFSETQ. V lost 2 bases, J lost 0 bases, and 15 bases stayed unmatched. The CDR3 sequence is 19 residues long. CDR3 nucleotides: TGCGCCAGCAGCTTTGGACGGGACAGGAGACAACAATACCAAGAGACCCAGTACTTC. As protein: CASSFGRDRRQQYQETQYF.

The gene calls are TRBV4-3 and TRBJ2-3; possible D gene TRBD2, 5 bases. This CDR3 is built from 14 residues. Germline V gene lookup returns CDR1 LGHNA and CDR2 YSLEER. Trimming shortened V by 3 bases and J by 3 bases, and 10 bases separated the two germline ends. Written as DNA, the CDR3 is TGCGCCAGCAGCCAGGGAGAGGGTACAGATACGCAGTATTTT. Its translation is CASSQGEGTDTQYF.

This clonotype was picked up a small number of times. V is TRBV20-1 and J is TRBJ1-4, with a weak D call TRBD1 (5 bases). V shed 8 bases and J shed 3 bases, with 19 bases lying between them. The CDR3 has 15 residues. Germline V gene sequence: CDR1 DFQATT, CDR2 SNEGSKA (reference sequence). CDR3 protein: CSSQTRQGPNEKLFF. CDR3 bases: TGCAGTTCCCAAACTCGTCAGGGCCCTAATGAAAAACTGTTTTTT.

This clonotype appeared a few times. CDR3 sequence (DNA): TGTGCCAGCAGCTTAGCAGGGATACTTGGCTACACCTTC. This codes for CASSLAGILGYTF. This chain joins TRBV7-9 and TRBJ1-2; D remains unclear. The germline CDR1 and CDR2 sequences are SEHNR and FQNEAQ (reference sequence). This CDR3 has 13 amino acids. Trimming took 0 bases from V and 7 from J, leaving 9 bases between them.

The CDR3 loop is CASSQAAQSGVTQYF. CDR3 nucleotides: TGCGCCAGCAGCCAAGCCGCACAATCGGGGGTGACCCAGTACTTC. The chain carries TRBV4-1 and TRBJ2-5, with a possible D match to TRBD2 (6 bases). Trimming left V 1 base short and J 7 bases short, with 16 bases between. The CDR3 runs 15 residues. The germline CDR1 and CDR2 sequences are MGHRA and YSYEKL.

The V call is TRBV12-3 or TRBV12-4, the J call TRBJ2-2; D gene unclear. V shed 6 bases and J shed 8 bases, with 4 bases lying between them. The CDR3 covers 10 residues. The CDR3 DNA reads TGTGCCAGCAGCCGTGGGGAGCTGTTTTTT. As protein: CASSRGELFF.

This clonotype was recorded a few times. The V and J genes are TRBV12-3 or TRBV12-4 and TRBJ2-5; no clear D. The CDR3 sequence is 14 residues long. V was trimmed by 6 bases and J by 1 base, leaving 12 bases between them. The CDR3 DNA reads TGTGCCAGCAGCCTAACAGAGAGCCAAGAGACCCAGTACTTC. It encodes CASSLTESQETQYF.

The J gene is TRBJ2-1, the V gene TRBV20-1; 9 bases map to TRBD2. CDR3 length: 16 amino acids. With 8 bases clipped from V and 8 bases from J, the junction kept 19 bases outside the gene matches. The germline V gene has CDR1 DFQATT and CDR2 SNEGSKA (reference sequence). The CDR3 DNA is TGCAGTCTACCGCGGAGCGGGGGGACGCTATACGATGAGCAGTTCTTC. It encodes CSLPRSGGTLYDEQFF.

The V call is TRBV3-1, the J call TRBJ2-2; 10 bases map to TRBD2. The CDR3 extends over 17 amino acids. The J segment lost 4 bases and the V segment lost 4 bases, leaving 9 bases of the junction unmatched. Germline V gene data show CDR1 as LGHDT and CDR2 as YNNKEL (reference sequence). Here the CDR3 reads CASSPPGGLASTGELFF. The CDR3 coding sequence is TGTGCCAGCAGCCCTCCCGGGGGACTAGCGAGCACCGGGGAGCTGTTTTTT.

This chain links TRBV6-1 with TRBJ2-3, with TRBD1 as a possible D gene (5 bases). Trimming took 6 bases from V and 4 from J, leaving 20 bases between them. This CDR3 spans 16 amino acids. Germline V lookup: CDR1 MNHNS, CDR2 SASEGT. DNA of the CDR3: TGTGCCAGCAGGATACGACAAGGGGCCGCGGCAGATACGCAGTATTTT. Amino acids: CASRIRQGAAADTQYF.

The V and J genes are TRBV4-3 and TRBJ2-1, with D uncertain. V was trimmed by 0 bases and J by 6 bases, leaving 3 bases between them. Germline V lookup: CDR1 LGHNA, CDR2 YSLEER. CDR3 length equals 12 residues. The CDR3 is CASSQEGNEQFF. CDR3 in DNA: TGCGCCAGCAGCCAAGAGGGCAATGAGCAGTTCTTC.

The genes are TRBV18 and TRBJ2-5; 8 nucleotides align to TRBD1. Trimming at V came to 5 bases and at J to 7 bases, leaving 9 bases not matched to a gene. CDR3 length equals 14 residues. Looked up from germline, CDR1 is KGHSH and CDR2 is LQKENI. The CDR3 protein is CASSGQGESATQYF. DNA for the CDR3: TGTGCCAGCTCAGGACAGGGTGAAAGCGCGACCCAGTACTTC.

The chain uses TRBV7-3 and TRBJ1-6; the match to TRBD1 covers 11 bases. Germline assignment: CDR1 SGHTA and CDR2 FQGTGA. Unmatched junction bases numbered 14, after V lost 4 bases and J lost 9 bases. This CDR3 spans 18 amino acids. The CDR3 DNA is TGTGCCAGCAGCTCAAGGGCCCGGACAGGGGGCAGTGGTTCACCCCTCCACTTT. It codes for CASSSRARTGGSGSPLHF.

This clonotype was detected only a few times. The CDR3: CASSPYAIQRWNTEAFF. For the CDR3, the DNA is TGTGCCAGCAGCCCCTACGCGATACAGAGATGGAACACTGAAGCTTTCTTT. The rearrangement links TRBV7-9 to TRBJ1-1; unclear D gene. This CDR3 is 17 amino acids long. Germline CDR1 SEHNR, CDR2 FQNEAQ (reference sequence). Trimming removed 5 bases at V and 1 base at J, with 20 bases between.

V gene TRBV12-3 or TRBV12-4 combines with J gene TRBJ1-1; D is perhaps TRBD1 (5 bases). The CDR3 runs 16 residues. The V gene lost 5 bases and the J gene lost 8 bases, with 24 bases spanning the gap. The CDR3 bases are TGTGCCAGCAGTCATGCACAGGTGGGCGCGGGTGTAGAAGCTTTCTTT. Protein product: CASSHAQVGAGVEAFF.

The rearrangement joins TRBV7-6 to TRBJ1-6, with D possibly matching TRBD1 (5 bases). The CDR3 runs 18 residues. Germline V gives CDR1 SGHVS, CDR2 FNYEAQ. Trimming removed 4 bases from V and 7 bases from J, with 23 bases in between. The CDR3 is CASSWNQEGLDGNSPLHF. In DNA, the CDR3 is TGTGCCAGCAGCTGGAATCAGGAGGGGCTGGACGGGAATTCACCCCTCCACTTT. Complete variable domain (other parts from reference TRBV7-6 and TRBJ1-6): GAGVSQSPRYKVTKRGQDVALRCDPISGHVSLYWYRQALGQGPEFLTYFNYEAQQDKSGLPNDRFSAERPEGSISTLTIQRTEQRDSAMYRCASSWNQEGLDGNSPLHFGNGTRLTVT.

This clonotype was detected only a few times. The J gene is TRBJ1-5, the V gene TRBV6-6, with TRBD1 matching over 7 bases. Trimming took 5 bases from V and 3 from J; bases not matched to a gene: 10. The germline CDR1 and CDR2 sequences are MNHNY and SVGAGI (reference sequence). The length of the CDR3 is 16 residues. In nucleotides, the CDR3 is TGTGCCAGCAGTCAGGGGGTTATAAGTATCAATCAGCCCCAGCATTTT. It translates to CASSQGVISINQPQHF.

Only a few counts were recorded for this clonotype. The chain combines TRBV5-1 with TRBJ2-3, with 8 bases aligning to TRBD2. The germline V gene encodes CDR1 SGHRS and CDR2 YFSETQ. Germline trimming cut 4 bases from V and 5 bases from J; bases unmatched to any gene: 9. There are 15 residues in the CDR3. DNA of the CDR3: TGCGCCAGCAGCCTTAGCGGGGTGGGTGTAGATACGCAGTATTTT. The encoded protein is CASSLSGVGVDTQYF.

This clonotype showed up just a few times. As DNA, the CDR3 is TGTGCCAGCTCACCAAATTTGGCGACCGTCGCAGATACGCAGTATTTT. Translation: CASSPNLATVADTQYF. This chain connects TRBV18 to TRBJ2-3, with D uncertain. V was pared by 2 bases and J by 4 bases, with 16 bases between. This CDR3 is 16 amino acids long. Germline V lookup: CDR1 KGHSH, CDR2 LQKENI.

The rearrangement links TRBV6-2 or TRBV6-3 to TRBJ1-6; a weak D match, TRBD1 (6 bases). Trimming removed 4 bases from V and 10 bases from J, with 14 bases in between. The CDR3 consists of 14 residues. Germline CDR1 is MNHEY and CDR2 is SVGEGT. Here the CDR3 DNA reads TGTGCCAGCAGTTGGGGGCCCCCAGGGTCACCCCTCCACTTT. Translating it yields CASSWGPPGSPLHF.

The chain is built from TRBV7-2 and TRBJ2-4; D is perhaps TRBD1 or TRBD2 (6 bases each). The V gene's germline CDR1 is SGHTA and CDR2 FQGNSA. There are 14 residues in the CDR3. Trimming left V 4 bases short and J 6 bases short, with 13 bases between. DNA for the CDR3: TGTGCCAGCAGCTCGGGGGTAGGGGGAAACATTCAGTACTTC. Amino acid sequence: CASSSGVGGNIQYF.

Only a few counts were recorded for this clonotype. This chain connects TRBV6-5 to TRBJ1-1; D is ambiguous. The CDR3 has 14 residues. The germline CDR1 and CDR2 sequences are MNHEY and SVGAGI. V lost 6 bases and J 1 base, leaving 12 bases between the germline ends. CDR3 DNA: TGTGCCAGCAGCGCGATAACAACGAACACTGAAGCTTTCTTT. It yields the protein CASSAITTNTEAFF.

The CDR3 DNA reads as TGTGCCAGCACAGATCGGACAGATACGCAGTATTTT. It is translated as CASTDRTDTQYF. This sequence joins TRBV6-2 or TRBV6-3 and TRBJ2-3; D gene uncertain. There are 12 residues in the CDR3. The germline CDR1 and CDR2 sequences are MNHEY and SVGEGT. V dropped 7 bases and J dropped 3 bases, with 8 bases sitting between them.

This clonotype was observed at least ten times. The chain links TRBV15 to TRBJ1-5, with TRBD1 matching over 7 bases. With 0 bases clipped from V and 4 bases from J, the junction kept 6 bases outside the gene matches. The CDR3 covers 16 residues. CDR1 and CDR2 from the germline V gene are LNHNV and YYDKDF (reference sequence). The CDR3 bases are TGTGCCACCAGCAGAGATACAGGGGAGGCGAATCAGCCCCAGCATTTT. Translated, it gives CATSRDTGEANQPQHF.